The present TCR beta chain was sequenced within a study of OX40 agonist ivuxolimab in advanced cancers. It was autoimmune disease history or systemic immunosuppression that excluded patients. On this clone: Its target is unknown.

Some clones are missing from TCRdb's copy, which holds only in-frame ones; the method was immunoSEQ multiplex PCR. The table includes tens of thousands of clones, approximately 80% detected once. CDR1 is MDHEN, CDR2 SYDVKM, per germline. V dropped 6 bases and J dropped 1 base, with 15 bases sitting between them. The CDR3 is 15 residues long. Study conclusions and caveats: Some nonresponders also had low normalized T-cell clonal expansion.

The specimen was CD4+ or CD8+ T cells sorted from blood, collected in a trial of the OX40 agonist ivuxolimab. This TCR was recovered from an adult with an advanced solid tumor such as melanoma, head and neck, liver or kidney cancer. V usage is TRBV28 and J usage is TRBJ1-1; D gene unclear. This CDR3 reads CASSPSRVRNTEAFF. For the CDR3, the DNA is TGTGCCAGCAGCCCATCCCGTGTGAGGAACACTGAAGCTTTCTTT.